Here is one T cell receptor beta chain with its context. Its antigen remains unknown. Germline trimming cut 4 bases from V and 7 bases from J; bases unmatched to any gene: 9. Germline V gene data show CDR1 as SGDLS and CDR2 as YYNGEE. The CDR3 sequence is 16 residues long. Attachment of unique molecular identifiers to individual cDNA molecules was performed. Using its own MiXCR run on the 5' RACE reads, TCRdb lists one record per CDR3 protein. Altogether tens of thousands of distinct CDR3 sequences are present, around an eighth being singletons, with the ten largest covering roughly 1.2%. The sample comes from a study of early T cells in non-severe SARS-CoV-2 infection. Background on the study: Sequencing of unsorted whole blood was done on bulk RNA, leaving chains unpaired.

Study observations and caveats: VDJdb-based matching was biased toward anti-spike CD8 responses and missed private and CD4 specificities.

The chain recombines TRBV9 with TRBJ2-1; TRBD2 matches at 12 bases. The sample was whole blood. The origin of this receptor is an adult who was a healthcare worker with PCR-confirmed SARS-CoV-2 infection or an uninfected control (not recorded which). This CDR3 is CASSLLAGGEGNEQFF. In DNA, the CDR3 is TGTGCCAGCAGCCTCCTAGCGGGAGGGGAGGGGAATGAGCAGTTCTTC. Filled out from reference TRBV9 and TRBJ2-1, the complete variable domain reads DSGVTQTPKHLITATGQRVTLRCSPRSGDLSVYWYQQSLDQGLQFLIQYYNGEERAKGNILERFSAQQFPDLHSELNLSSLELGDSALYFCASSLLAGGEGNEQFFGPGTRLTVL.